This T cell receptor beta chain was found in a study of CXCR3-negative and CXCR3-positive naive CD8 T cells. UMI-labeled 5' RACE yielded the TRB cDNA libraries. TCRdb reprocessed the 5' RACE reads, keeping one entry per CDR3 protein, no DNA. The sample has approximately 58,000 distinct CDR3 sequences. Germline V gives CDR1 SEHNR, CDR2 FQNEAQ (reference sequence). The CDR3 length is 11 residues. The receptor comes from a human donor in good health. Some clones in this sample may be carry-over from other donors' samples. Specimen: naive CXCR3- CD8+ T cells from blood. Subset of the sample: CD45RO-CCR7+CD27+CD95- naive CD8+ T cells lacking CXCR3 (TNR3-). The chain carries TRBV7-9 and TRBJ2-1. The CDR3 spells CASSLTGLKFF.